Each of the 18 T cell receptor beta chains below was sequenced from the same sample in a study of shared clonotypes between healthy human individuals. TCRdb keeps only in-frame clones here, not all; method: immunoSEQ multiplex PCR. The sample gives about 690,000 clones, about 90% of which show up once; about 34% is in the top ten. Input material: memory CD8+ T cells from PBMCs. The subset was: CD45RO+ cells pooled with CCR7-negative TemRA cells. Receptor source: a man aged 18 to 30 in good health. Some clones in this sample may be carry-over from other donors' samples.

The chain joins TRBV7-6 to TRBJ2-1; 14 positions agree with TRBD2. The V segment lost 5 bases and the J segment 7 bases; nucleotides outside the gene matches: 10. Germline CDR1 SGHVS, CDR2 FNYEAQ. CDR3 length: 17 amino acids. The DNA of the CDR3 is TGTGCCAGCAGCCCCCGGACTAGCGGGAGGATTGATAATGAGCAGTTCTTC. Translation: CASSPRTSGRIDNEQFF.

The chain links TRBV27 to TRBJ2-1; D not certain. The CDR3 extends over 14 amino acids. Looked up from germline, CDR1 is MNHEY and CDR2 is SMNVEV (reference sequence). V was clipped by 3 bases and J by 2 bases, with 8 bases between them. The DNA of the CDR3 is TGTGCCAGCAGTTTCTTGCGACCCTACAATGAGCAGTTCTTC. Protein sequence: CASSFLRPYNEQFF.

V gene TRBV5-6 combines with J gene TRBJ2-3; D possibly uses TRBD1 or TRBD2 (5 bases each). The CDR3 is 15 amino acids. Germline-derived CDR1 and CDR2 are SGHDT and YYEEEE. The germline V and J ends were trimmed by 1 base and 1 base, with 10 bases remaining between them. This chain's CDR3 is CASSLTPGRTDTQYF. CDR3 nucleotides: TGTGCCAGCAGCTTGACCCCGGGGCGCACAGATACGCAGTATTTT.

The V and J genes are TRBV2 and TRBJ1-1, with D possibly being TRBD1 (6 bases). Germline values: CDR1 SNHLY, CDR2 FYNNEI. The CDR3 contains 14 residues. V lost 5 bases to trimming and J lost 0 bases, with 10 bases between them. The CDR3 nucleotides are TGTGCCAGCAGTTTACAGGGAATGAACACTGAAGCTTTCTTT. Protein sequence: CASSLQGMNTEAFF.

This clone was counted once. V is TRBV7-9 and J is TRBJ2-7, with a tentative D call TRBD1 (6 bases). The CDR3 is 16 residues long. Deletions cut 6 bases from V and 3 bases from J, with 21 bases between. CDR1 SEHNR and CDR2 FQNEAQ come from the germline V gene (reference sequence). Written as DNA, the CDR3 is TGTGCCAGCAGTTCAACCCAGACAGGTCCTCTCTACGAGCAGTACTTC. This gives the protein CASSSTQTGPLYEQYF.

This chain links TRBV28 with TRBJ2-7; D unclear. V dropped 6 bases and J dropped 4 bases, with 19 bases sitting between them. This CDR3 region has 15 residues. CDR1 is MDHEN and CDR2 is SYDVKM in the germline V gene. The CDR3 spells CASRPNLVLGYEQYF. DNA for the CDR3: TGTGCCAGCAGACCCAACCTAGTCTTAGGTTACGAGCAGTACTTC.

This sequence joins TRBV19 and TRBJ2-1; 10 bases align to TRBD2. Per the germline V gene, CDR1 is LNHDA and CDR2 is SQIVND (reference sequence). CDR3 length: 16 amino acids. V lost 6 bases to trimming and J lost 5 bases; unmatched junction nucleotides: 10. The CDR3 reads CASSTTLAGEDNEQFF. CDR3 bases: TGTGCCAGTAGCACCACGCTAGCGGGAGAAGACAATGAGCAGTTCTTC.

The CDR3 DNA follows: TGTGCCAGTAGCCCAGTTGCCCTAGCGGTCTACGAGCAGTACTTC. Protein product: CASSPVALAVYEQYF. This chain joins TRBV19 and TRBJ2-7, with 7 bases lining up with TRBD2. Looked up from germline, CDR1 is LNHDA and CDR2 is SQIVND (reference sequence). This CDR3 spans 15 amino acids. V shed 6 bases, J shed 3 bases, and the junction held 11 bases outside the gene matches.

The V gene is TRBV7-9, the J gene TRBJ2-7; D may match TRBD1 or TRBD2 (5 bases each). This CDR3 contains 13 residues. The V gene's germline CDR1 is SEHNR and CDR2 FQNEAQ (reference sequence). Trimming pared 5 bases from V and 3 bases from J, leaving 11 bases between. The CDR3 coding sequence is TGTGCCAGCAGCCAGGGACCAGTCTACGAGCAGTACTTC. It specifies CASSQGPVYEQYF.

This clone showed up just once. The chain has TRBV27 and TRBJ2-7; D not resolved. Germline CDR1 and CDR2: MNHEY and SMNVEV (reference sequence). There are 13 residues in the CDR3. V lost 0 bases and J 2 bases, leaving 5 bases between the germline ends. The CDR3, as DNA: TGTGCCAGCAGTTTATCCAAACCCTACGAGCAGTACTTC. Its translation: CASSLSKPYEQYF.

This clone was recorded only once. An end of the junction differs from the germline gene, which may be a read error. The CDR3 protein is CASSIARGAYEQYF. CDR3 nucleotide sequence: TGTGCCAGCAGCATAGCCAGGGGGGCCTACGAGCAGTACTTC. The gene calls are TRBV7-9 and TRBJ2-7, with D tentatively TRBD1 (7 bases). CDR1 and CDR2 from the germline V gene are SEHNR and FQNEAQ (reference sequence). The CDR3 has 14 amino acids.

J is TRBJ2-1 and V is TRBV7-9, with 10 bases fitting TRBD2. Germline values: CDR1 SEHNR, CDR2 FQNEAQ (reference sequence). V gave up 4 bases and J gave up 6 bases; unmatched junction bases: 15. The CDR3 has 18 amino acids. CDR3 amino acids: CASSWPSAGGPSSNEQFF. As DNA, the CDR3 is TGTGCCAGCAGCTGGCCCTCAGCGGGAGGGCCAAGTAGCAATGAGCAGTTCTTC.

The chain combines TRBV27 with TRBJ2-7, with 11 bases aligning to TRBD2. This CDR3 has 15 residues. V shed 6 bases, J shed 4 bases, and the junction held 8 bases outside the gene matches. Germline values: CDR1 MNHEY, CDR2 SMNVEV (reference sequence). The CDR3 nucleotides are TGTGCCAGCAGACCCACTAGCGGGAGTTCGTACGAGCAGTACTTC. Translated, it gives CASRPTSGSSYEQYF.

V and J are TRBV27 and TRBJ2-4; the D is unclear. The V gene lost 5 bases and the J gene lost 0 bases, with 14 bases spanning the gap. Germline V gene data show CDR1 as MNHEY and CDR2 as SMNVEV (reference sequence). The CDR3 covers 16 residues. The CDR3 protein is CASSSPSLLAKNIQYF. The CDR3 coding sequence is TGTGCCAGCAGTAGCCCCTCGTTGTTAGCCAAAAACATTCAGTACTTC.

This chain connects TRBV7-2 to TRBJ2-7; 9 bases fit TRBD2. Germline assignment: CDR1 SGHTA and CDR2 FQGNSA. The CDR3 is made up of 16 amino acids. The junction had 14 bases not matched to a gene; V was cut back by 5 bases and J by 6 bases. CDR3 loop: CASSHPGASGIGEQYF. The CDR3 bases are TGTGCCAGCAGCCATCCAGGGGCTAGCGGGATCGGCGAGCAGTACTTC.

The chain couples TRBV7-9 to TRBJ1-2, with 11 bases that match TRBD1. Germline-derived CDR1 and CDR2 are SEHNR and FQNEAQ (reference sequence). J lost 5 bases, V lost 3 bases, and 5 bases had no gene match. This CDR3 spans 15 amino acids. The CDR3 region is CASSLGQGGSYGYTF. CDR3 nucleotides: TGTGCCAGCAGCTTGGGACAGGGGGGCTCTTATGGCTACACCTTC. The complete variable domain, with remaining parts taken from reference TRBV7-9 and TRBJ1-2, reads DTGVSQNPRHKITKRGQNVTFRCDPISEHNRLYWYRQTLGQGPEFLTYFQNEAQLEKSRLLSDRFSAERPKGSFSTLEIQRTEQGDSAMYLCASSLGQGGSYGYTFGSGTRLTVV.

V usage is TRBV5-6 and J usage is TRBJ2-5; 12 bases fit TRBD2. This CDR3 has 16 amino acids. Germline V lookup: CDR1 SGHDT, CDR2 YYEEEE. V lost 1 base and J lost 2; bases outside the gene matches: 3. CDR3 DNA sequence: TGTGCCAGCAGCTTGATGACTAGCGGGAGTCAAGAGACCCAGTACTTC. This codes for CASSLMTSGSQETQYF. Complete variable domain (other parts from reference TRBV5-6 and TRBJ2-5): DAGVTQSPTHLIKTRGQQVTLRCSPKSGHDTVSWYQQALGQGPQFIFQYYEEEERQRGNFPDRFSGHQFPNYSSELNVNALLLGDSALYLCASSLMTSGSQETQYFGPGTRLLVL.

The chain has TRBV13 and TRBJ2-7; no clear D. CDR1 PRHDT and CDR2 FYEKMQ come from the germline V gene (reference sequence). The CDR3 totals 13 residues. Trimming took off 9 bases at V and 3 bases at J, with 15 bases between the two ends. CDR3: CASGPGKVYEQYF. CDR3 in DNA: TGTGCCAGTGGACCCGGCAAGGTCTACGAGCAGTACTTC.